These 3 T cell receptor beta chains share one sample of origin, sequenced in a study of vaccination and CD4 T cells after COVID-19. No antigen is known for these receptors. Treatment: approximately 9-day PBMC culture with coronavirus spike peptide pools or control peptides (ViraFEST assay). At the Johns Hopkins FTIC core, DNA taken from cultured CD4+ T cells was sequenced by way of the Oncomine TCR Beta short-read assay. TCRdb re-analysed the PCR reads in MiXCR, keeping a single row per CDR3 protein. Here the sample spans under 20,000 distinct CDR3 sequences, approximately 50% being singletons. This specimen was CD4+ T cells from blood, cultured in vitro, taken before SARS-CoV-2 vaccination. The receptors were sampled from a human donor who had recovered from COVID-19.

In its sample, this clonotype was seen a few times. CDR3: CAWRLQGSNQPQHF. In DNA, the CDR3 is TGTGCCTGGAGGTTGCAGGGCAGCAATCAGCCCCAGCATTTT. The genes are TRBV30 and TRBJ1-5; tentatively, D is TRBD1 (5 bases). With 3 bases removed from V and 1 base from J, the gap between germline ends came to 10 bases. This CDR3 spans 14 amino acids. CDR1 is GTSNPN and CDR2 is SVGIG in the germline V gene (reference sequence). Using reference TRBV30 and TRBJ1-5 for the parts outside the CDR3, the full variable domain is SQTIHQWPATLVQPVGSPLSLECTVEGTSNPNLYWYRQAAGRGLQLLFYSVGIGQISSEVPQNLSASRPQDRQFILSSKKLLLSDSGFYLCAWRLQGSNQPQHFGDGTRLSIL.

J is TRBJ2-7 and V is TRBV10-1; 8 bases are shared with TRBD1. The CDR3 contains 14 residues. V shed 5 bases and J 2 bases; nucleotides not matched to a gene: 5. The germline V gene has CDR1 WNHNN and CDR2 SYGVQD (reference sequence). The CDR3 reads CASSRGTGPYEQYF. The CDR3 bases are TGCGCCAGCAGTCGGGGGACAGGACCCTACGAGCAGTACTTC.

The chain recombines TRBV20-1 with TRBJ2-3; D may be TRBD2 (6 bases). Germline V gene sequence: CDR1 DFQATT, CDR2 SNEGSKA (reference sequence). This CDR3 has 15 amino acids. V was cut by 2 bases and J by 0 bases, with 12 bases left in between. This CDR3 reads CSARWNRESTDTQYF. CDR3 DNA sequence: TGCAGTGCTAGATGGAATCGGGAGAGCACAGATACGCAGTATTTT.